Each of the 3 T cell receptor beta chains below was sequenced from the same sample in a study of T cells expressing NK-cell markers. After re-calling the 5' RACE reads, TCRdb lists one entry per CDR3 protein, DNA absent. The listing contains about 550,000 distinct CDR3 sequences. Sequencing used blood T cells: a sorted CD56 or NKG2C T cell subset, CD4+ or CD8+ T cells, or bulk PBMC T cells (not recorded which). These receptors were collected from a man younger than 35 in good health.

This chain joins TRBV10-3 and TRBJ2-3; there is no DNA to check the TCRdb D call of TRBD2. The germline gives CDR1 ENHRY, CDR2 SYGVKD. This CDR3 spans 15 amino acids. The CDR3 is CAISEWRELSNTQYF.

The CDR3 here is CASSVGQGQGELFF. V is TRBV12-3 or TRBV12-4 and J is TRBJ2-2; checking the TCRdb D call of TRBD1 is not possible without DNA. This CDR3 region has 14 residues.

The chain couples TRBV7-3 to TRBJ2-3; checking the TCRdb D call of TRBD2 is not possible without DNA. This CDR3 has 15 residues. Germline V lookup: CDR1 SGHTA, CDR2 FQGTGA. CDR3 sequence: CASSFLAGPGPAQYF.